This TCR beta chain was sequenced during a study of human thymus T cells. Sequenced by immunoSEQ multiplex PCR; TCRdb stores in-frame clones only, minus some. The sample carries 54,000 or so clones, approximately 93% recorded once. Trimming stripped 4 bases from V and 7 bases from J, with 20 bases between. The CDR3 contains 16 residues. Per germline, CDR1 MNHNS and CDR2 SASEGT. The sample comprised blood. The TCR originated in a boy under two years old with a congenital heart defect but otherwise immunologically healthy. The chain couples TRBV6-1 to TRBJ1-5, with D possibly TRBD1 on 5 matching bases. CDR3 region: CASSALFGGFLQPQHF. CDR3 DNA sequence: TGTGCCAGCAGTGCACTATTCGGGGGATTTTTACAGCCCCAGCATTTT.